These T cell receptor beta chains were read from a single sample in a study of lymphopenia after photon versus proton radiotherapy. The repertoire was sequenced with immunoSEQ multiplex PCR; TCRdb's copy has only in-frame clones and lacks some. The data contain more than 9,500 clones, 89% of them singletons. The sample in question was peripheral blood, obtained from a patient treated with proton-based radiotherapy. The receptors shown here come from a man aged 60 to 69 with pancreatic cancer. Each CDR3 is given without its conserved first and last residue. Rows may omit the clone size; those that give it use once, few, many or a size class.

>TRBJ1-5|once|TRBV19|12
ASSRGQTNQPQH
>TRBJ2-1|-|TRBV5-1|14
ASSLVREVGYNEQF
>TRBJ1-1|-|TRBV6-5|10
ASTGVGTEAF
>TRBJ1-1|-|TRBV2|15
ASSGSGSGKGDTEAF
>TRBJ2-7|once|TRBV7-2|13
ASSLSAGSVIGQY
>TRBJ2-2|once|TRBV19|14
ASRWGTGANTGELF
>TRBJ1-1|-|TRBV6-5|13
ASSYSRQGDTEAF
>TRBJ2-3|-|TRBV30|9
AWRGVDTQY
>TRBJ2-3|-|TRBV27|14
ASSFLLAGGTDTQY
>TRBJ2-7|-|TRBV11-1|13
ASSLASGQFYEQY
>TRBJ2-7|-|TRBV6-6|12
ASSWTSGSYEQY